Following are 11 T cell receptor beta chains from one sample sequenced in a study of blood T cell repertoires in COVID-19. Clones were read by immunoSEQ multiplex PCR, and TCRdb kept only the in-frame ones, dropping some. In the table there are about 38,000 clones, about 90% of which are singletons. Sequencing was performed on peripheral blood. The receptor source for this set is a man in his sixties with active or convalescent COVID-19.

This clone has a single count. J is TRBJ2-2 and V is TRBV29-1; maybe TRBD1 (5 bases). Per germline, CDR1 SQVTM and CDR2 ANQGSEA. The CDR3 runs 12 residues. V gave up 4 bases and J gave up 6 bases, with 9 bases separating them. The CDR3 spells CSVAQGPGELFF. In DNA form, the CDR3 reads TGCAGCGTTGCTCAGGGCCCCGGGGAGCTGTTTTTT.

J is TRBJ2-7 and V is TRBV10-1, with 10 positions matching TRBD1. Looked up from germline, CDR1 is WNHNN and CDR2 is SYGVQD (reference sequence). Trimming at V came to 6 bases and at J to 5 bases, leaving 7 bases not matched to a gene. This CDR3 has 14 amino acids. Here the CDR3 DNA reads TGCGCCAGCAGCGACCGGGACAGGGGAAACGAGCAGTACTTC. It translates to CASSDRDRGNEQYF.

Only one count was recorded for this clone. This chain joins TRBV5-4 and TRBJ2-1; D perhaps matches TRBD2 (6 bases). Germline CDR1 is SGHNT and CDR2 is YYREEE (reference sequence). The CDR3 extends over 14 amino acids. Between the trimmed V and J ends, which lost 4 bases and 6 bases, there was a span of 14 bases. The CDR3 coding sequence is TGTGCCAGCAGCGCGTCCGGGAGAAGCAATGAGCAGTTCTTC. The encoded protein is CASSASGRSNEQFF.

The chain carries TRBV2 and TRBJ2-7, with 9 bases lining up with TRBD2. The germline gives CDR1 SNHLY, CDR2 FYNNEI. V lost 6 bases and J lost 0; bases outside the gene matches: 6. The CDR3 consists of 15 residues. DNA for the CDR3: TGTGCCAGCAGAAAGACTAGCGGAACCTCCTACGAGCAGTACTTC. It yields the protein CASRKTSGTSYEQYF.

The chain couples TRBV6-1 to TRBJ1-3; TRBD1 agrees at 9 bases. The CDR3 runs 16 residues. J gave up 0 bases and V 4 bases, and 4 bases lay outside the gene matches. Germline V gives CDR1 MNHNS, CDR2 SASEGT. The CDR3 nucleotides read TGTGCCAGCAGTGCCCCGACAGGGGGCTCTGGAAACACCATATATTTT. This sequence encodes CASSAPTGGSGNTIYF.

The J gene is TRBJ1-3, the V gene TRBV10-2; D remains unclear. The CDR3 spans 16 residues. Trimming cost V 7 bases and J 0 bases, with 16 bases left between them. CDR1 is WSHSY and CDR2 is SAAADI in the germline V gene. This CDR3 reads CASTFLTEDSGNTIYF. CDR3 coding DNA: TGCGCCAGCACCTTTCTCACGGAGGACTCTGGAAACACCATATATTTT.

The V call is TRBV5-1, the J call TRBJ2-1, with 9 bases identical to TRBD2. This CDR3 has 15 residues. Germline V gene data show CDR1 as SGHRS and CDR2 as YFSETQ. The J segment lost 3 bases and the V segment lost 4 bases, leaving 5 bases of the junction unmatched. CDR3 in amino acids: CASSTAGGHYNEQFF. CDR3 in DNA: TGCGCCAGCAGCACAGCGGGAGGCCACTACAATGAGCAGTTCTTC.

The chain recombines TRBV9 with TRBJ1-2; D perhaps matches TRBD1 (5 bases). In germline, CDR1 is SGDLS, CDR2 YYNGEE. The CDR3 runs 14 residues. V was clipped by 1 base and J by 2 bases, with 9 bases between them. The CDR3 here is CASSVNPGNYGYTF. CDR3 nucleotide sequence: TGTGCCAGCAGCGTAAACCCAGGGAACTATGGCTACACCTTC.

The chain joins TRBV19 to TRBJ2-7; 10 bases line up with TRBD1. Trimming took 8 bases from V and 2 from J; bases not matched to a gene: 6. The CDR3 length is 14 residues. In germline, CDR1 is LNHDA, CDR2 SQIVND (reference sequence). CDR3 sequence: CASAPGQGTYEQYF. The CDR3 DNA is TGTGCCAGTGCACCGGGACAGGGGACCTACGAGCAGTACTTC.

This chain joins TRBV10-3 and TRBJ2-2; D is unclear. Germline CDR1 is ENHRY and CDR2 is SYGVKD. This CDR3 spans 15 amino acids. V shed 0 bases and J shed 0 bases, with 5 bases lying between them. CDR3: CAISESPANTGELFF. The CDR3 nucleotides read TGTGCCATCAGTGAGTCTCCGGCGAACACCGGGGAGCTGTTTTTT.

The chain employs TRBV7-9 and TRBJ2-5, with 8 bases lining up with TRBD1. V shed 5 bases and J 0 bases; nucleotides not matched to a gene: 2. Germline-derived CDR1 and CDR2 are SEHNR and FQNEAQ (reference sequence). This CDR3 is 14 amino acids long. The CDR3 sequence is CASSQGADQETQYF. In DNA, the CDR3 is TGTGCCAGCAGCCAGGGGGCCGACCAAGAGACCCAGTACTTC.